The rows below give T cell receptor beta chains drawn from one sample of a study of T cells in Graves' hyperthyroidism and ophthalmopathy. TCRdb independently ran MiXCR on the multiplex PCR reads; one entry per CDR3 protein. Of 89,000 or so distinct CDR3 sequences listed, roughly 39% are singletons. Sequenced sample: peripheral blood or thyroid tissue (not recorded which). The origin of the receptors is a woman between 25 and 40 years old with Graves' hyperthyroidism. Both conserved end residues are part of each CDR3. D genes are given only for firm matches. Some rows have no size entry. The others give once, few or many, or a class for an expanded clone.

cdr3_nt cdr3_aa j_call clone_size v_call d_call
TGCAGTGCTAGCCACTCCCCGGGTCTGTACGAGCAGTACTTC CSASHSPGLYEQYF TRBJ2-7 many TRBV20-1 NA
TGTGCCACCAGCCCACCAGCGGGTGGGGGGAAGCTGTTTTTT CATSPPAGGGKLFF TRBJ2-2 many TRBV15 NA
TGTGCCAGCAGTGAAATAGGGACAACTACTAGCACAGATACGCAGTATTTT CASSEIGTTTSTDTQYF TRBJ2-3 few TRBV6-6 NA
TGTGCCAGCAGCTTACGGGGGGGCGGCGGGCAGTGCTTC CASSLRGGGGQCF TRBJ2-7 NA TRBV7-3 TRBD2
TGCGCCAGCAGTGCTATAACCCCCCTTGATGGGCCGGGATCGGGCTACACCTTC CASSAITPLDGPGSGYTF TRBJ1-2 NA TRBV10-2 NA
TGTGCCAGCAGCCTCCGGGCCATGGAAGATACGCAGTATTTT CASSLRAMEDTQYF TRBJ2-3 NA TRBV7-9 NA
TGTGCCAGCAGCTTACACGACTGGGGCTCGCCCCTCCACTTT CASSLHDWGSPLHF TRBJ1-6 many TRBV7-2 NA
TGTGCCAGCAGCGTGAGGGGACAGGGCCTCGGCTACACCTTC CASSVRGQGLGYTF TRBJ1-2 once TRBV9 TRBD1
TGTGCCAGCAGCCAAGATCTGGGGCTTAATGGCTACACCTTC CASSQDLGLNGYTF TRBJ1-2 many TRBV3-1 NA
TGTGCCAGCAGCTTAGGGAATAATTCACCCCTCCACTTT CASSLGNNSPLHF TRBJ1-6 once TRBV5-5 NA
TGCAGTGCTAGCCGGACAGGGTACAATCAGCCCCAGCATTTT CSASRTGYNQPQHF TRBJ1-5 NA TRBV20-1 TRBD1